These 16 T cell receptor beta chains were all obtained from the same sample, sequenced in a study of beta chain features in type 1 diabetes. Isolated RNA was reverse transcribed in full, so expressed TCRB transcripts were sequenced. The method was immunoSEQ multiplex PCR; TCRdb's version includes in-frame clones alone and lacks a portion of them. Of roughly 120,000 clones listed, less than 40% are singletons. Sequenced material: stem cell memory CD4+ T cells from blood. The receptors derive from a woman aged 18-29 years in good health.

This clone has only a few counts. The CDR3 nucleotides read TGTGCCAGCAGTGAATATTACAGGGGAACTGAAGCTTTCTTT. Translating gives CASSEYYRGTEAFF. The V call is TRBV2, the J call TRBJ1-1; 7 nucleotides align to TRBD1. CDR1 and CDR2 from the germline V gene are SNHLY and FYNNEI. This CDR3 is 14 amino acids long. Losses at the gene ends were 2 bases for V and 5 bases for J; bases not matched to a gene: 5.

The V and J genes are TRBV5-1 and TRBJ1-2; D possibly corresponds to TRBD1 (6 bases). V was trimmed by 2 bases and J by 5 bases, leaving 22 bases between them. CDR3 length equals 17 residues. Looked up from germline, CDR1 is SGHRS and CDR2 is YFSETQ. CDR3 sequence reads: CASSLRSGGAVDYGYTF. The CDR3 DNA follows: TGCGCCAGCAGCTTAAGGTCGGGGGGGGCCGTGGATTATGGCTACACCTTC.

In its sample, this clone was seen a few times. The chain uses TRBV5-1 and TRBJ2-7; D ambiguous. The V gene's germline CDR1 is SGHRS and CDR2 YFSETQ. V lost 0 bases and J 2 bases, leaving 9 bases between the germline ends. The CDR3 spans 14 residues. CDR3 in DNA: TGCGCCAGCAGCTTGGTAGTTTTTGCCTACGAGCAGTACTTC. Its translation: CASSLVVFAYEQYF.

The J gene is TRBJ2-1, the V gene TRBV11-2, with TRBD2 matching over 8 bases. CDR3 length: 17 residues. Germline V lookup: CDR1 SGHAT, CDR2 FQNNGV. V shed 6 bases, J shed 7 bases, and the junction held 17 bases outside the gene matches. In nucleotides, the CDR3 is TGTGCCAGCAGTTTTTCAATAACCGTACTAGCGGAGAATGAGCAGTTCTTC. As protein: CASSFSITVLAENEQFF.

The sample holds a few counts of this clone. The CDR3 loop reads CASSLAGQGPYGYTF. In nucleotides, the CDR3 is TGTGCCAGCAGCTTAGCGGGGCAGGGGCCCTATGGCTACACCTTC. The chain combines TRBV7-9 with TRBJ1-2, with D maybe TRBD1 (6 bases). The CDR3 runs 15 residues. Germline CDR1 SEHNR, CDR2 FQNEAQ (reference sequence). V was trimmed by 0 bases and J by 4 bases, leaving 12 bases between them. Variable domain in full (rest from reference TRBV7-9 and TRBJ1-2): DTGVSQNPRHKITKRGQNVTFRCDPISEHNRLYWYRQTLGQGPEFLTYFQNEAQLEKSRLLSDRFSAERPKGSFSTLEIQRTEQGDSAMYLCASSLAGQGPYGYTFGSGTRLTVV.

This chain links TRBV4-1 with TRBJ1-3; 7 bases line up with TRBD1. V lost 3 bases, J lost 9 bases, and 8 bases stayed unmatched. Germline assignment: CDR1 MGHRA and CDR2 YSYEKL. This CDR3 has 14 residues. The CDR3 loop reads CASSQGDRRPTIYF. CDR3 nucleotides: TGCGCCAGCAGCCAGGGGGACAGACGGCCCACCATATATTTT.

A few counts support this clone. J is TRBJ2-3 and V is TRBV7-2; TRBD2 aligns across 7 bases. CDR1 is SGHTA, CDR2 FQGNSA, per germline. V gave up 2 bases and J gave up 2 bases; unmatched junction bases: 7. This CDR3 region has 16 residues. Written as DNA, the CDR3 is TGTGCCAGCAGCTTAAACCCTAGCGGTAACACAGATACGCAGTATTTT. It translates to CASSLNPSGNTDTQYF.

The rearrangement links TRBV27 to TRBJ1-2, with D tentatively TRBD1 (6 bases). The CDR3 spans 15 residues. The V end lost 6 bases, the J end lost 0 bases, and 14 bases lay between the germline ends. Germline CDR1 reads MNHEY; CDR2 reads SMNVEV (reference sequence). The CDR3 is CASRSPGTPNYGYTF. CDR3 DNA sequence: TGTGCCAGCAGGTCACCTGGGACACCTAACTATGGCTACACCTTC.

This clone was detected once. The chain couples TRBV27 to TRBJ2-7; tentatively, D is TRBD1 (6 bases). Trimming removed 8 bases at V and 2 bases at J, with 22 bases between. Germline V gives CDR1 MNHEY, CDR2 SMNVEV (reference sequence). The CDR3 sequence is 16 residues long. This CDR3 reads CASGHPGQGLTYEQYF. CDR3 sequence (DNA): TGTGCCAGCGGCCACCCCGGGCAGGGGTTAACCTACGAGCAGTACTTC.

This clone was recorded only once. V gene TRBV19 combines with J gene TRBJ1-1; a weak D match, TRBD1 (5 bases). Germline V lookup: CDR1 LNHDA, CDR2 SQIVND (reference sequence). The CDR3 runs to 14 residues. V lost 3 bases and J lost 5, with 13 bases in between. The CDR3 reads CASSMVGRGTEAFF. Written as DNA, the CDR3 is TGTGCCAGTAGTATGGTCGGGCGGGGGACTGAAGCTTTCTTT.

The chain links TRBV5-1 to TRBJ2-5; maybe TRBD1 (6 bases). The CDR3 runs 14 residues. Germline V CDR1 and CDR2: SGHRS, YFSETQ. Trimming pared 6 bases from V and 4 bases from J, leaving 16 bases between. The CDR3: CASTLFTGIETQYF. The CDR3 DNA reads as TGCGCCAGCACCCTATTCACAGGGATAGAGACCCAGTACTTC.

The chain combines TRBV7-9 with TRBJ2-2, with 12 bases identical to TRBD2. Germline V gene lookup returns CDR1 SEHNR and CDR2 FQNEAQ (reference sequence). Germline trimming cut 5 bases from V and 6 bases from J; bases unmatched to any gene: 10. CDR3 length equals 17 residues. As DNA, the CDR3 is TGTGCCAGCAGCCCTGGACTAGCGGGACTCTCTGCCGGGGAGCTGTTTTTT. Amino acids: CASSPGLAGLSAGELFF.

This sequence joins TRBV30 and TRBJ1-2; 8 bases are shared with TRBD1. V lost 8 bases and J lost 3; bases outside the gene matches: 5. Looked up from germline, CDR1 is GTSNPN and CDR2 is SVGIG (reference sequence). This CDR3 comprises 12 residues. This CDR3 reads CARDRRHYGYTF. For the CDR3, the DNA is TGTGCCCGGGACAGGCGCCACTATGGCTACACCTTC.

The chain joins TRBV5-1 to TRBJ2-1; 7 nucleotides line up with TRBD2. CDR3 size: 16 residues. After removal of 5 bases from V and 8 bases from J, the junction contained 16 bases not matched to a gene. In germline, CDR1 is SGHRS, CDR2 YFSETQ. CDR3 sequence: CASSPGTGGVVHEQFF. CDR3 sequence (DNA): TGCGCCAGCAGTCCGGGGACGGGAGGAGTGGTGCATGAGCAGTTCTTC.

The V and J genes are TRBV28 and TRBJ1-1; no clear D gene. The V gene lost 2 bases and the J gene lost 11 bases, with 12 bases spanning the gap. The CDR3 consists of 12 residues. In germline, CDR1 is MDHEN, CDR2 SYDVKM. The CDR3 sequence: CASSLDLAGAFF. The CDR3 bases are TGTGCCAGCAGTTTAGATTTGGCCGGGGCTTTCTTT.

This clone occurred a few times. V usage is TRBV7-9 and J usage is TRBJ1-4, with 12 bases identical to TRBD1. Germline CDR1 and CDR2: SEHNR and FQNEAQ (reference sequence). This CDR3 region has 16 residues. J lost 7 bases, V lost 4 bases, and 7 bases had no gene match. The CDR3 sequence is CASSSRWGQGAEKLFF. CDR3 sequence (DNA): TGTGCCAGCAGCTCAAGATGGGGACAGGGGGCTGAAAAACTGTTTTTT. The whole variable domain, filled in from reference TRBV7-9 and TRBJ1-4, reads DTGVSQNPRHKITKRGQNVTFRCDPISEHNRLYWYRQTLGQGPEFLTYFQNEAQLEKSRLLSDRFSAERPKGSFSTLEIQRTEQGDSAMYLCASSSRWGQGAEKLFFGSGTQLSVL.